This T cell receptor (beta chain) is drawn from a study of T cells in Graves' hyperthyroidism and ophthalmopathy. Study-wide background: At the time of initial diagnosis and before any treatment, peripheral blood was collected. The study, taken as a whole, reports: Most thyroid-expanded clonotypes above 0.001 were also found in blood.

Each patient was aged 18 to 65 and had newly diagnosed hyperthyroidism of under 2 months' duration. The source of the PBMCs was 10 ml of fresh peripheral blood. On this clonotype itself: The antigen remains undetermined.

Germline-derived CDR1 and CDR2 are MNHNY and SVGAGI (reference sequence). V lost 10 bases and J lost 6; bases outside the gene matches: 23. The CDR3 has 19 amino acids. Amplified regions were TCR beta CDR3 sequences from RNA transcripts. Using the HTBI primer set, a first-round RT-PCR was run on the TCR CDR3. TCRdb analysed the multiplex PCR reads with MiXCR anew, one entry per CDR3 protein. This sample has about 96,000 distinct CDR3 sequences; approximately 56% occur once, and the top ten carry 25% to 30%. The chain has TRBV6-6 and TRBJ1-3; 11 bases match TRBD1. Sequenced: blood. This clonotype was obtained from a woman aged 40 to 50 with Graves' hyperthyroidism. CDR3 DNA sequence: TGTGCCATCAGCATGAAGGCAGGACAGGGGGCGACTGGCTTAAACACCATATATTTT. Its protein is CAISMKAGQGATGLNTIYF.